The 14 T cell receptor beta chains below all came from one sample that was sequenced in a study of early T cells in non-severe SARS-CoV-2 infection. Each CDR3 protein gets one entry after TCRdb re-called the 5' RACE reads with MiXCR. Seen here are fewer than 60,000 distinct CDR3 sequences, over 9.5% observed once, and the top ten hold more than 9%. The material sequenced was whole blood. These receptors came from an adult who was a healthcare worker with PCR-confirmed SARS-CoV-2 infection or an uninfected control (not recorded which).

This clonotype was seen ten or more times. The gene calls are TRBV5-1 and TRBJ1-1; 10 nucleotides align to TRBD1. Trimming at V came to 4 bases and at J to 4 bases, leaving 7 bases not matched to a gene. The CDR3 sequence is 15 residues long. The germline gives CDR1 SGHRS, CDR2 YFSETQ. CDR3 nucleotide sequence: TGCGCCAGCAGCAGTACCGGGACAGGGGCCACTGAAGCTTTCTTT. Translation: CASSSTGTGATEAFF.

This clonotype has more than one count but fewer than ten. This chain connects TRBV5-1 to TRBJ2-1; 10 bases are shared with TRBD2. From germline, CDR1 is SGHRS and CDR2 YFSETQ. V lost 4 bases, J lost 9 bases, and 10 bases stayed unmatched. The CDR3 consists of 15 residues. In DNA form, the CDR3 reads TGCGCCAGCAGCCCAGGACTAGCGGAAATGGGTGAGCAGTTCTTC. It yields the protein CASSPGLAEMGEQFF.

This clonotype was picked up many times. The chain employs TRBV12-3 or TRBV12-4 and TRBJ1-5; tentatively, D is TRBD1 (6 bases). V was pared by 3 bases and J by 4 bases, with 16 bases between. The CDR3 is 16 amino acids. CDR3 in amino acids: CASSFYPDRHNQPQHF. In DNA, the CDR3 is TGTGCCAGCAGTTTTTACCCCGACAGGCATAATCAGCCCCAGCATTTT.

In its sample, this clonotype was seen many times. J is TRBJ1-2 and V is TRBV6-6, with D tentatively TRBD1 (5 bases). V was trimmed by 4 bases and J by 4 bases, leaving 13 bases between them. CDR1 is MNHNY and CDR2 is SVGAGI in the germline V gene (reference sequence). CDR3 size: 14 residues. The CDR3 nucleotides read TGTGCCAGCAGTTCTCGGACATCTAGCTATGGCTACACCTTC. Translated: CASSSRTSSYGYTF.

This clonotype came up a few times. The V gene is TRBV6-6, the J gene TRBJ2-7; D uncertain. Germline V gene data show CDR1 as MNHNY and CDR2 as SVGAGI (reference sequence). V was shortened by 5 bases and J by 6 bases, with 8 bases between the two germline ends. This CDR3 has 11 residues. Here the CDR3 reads CASSPPPEQYF. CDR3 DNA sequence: TGTGCCAGCAGTCCCCCTCCCGAGCAGTACTTC.

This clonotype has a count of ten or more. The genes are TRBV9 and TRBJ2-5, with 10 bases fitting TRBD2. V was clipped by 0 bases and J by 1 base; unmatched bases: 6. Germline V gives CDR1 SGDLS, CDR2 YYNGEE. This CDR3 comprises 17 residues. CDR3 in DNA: TGTGCCAGCAGCGTAGATCCTAGCGGGGGCGTCCAAGAGACCCAGTACTTC. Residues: CASSVDPSGGVQETQYF.

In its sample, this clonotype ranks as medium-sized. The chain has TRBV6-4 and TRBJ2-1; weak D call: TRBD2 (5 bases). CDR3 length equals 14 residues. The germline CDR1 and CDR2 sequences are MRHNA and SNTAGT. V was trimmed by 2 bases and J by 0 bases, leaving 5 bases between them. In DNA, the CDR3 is TGTGCCAGCAGTGACGGGAGCTCCTACAATGAGCAGTTCTTC. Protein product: CASSDGSSYNEQFF.

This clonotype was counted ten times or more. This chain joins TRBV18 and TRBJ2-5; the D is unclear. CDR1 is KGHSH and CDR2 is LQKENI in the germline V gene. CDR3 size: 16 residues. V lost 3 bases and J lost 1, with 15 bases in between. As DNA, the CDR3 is TGTGCCAGCTCACCTATCCCGGCCCGTGCCCAAGAGACCCAGTACTTC. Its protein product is CASSPIPARAQETQYF.

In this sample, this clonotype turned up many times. Here the CDR3 reads CSARGGQGAPNSPLHF. The CDR3 DNA follows: TGCAGTGCTAGAGGTGGACAGGGGGCCCCTAATTCACCCCTCCACTTT. The chain is built from TRBV20-1 and TRBJ1-6; TRBD1 agrees at 11 bases. Unmatched junction bases numbered 5, after V lost 1 base and J lost 6 bases. This CDR3 is 16 amino acids long. Germline CDR1 is DFQATT and CDR2 is SNEGSKA (reference sequence).

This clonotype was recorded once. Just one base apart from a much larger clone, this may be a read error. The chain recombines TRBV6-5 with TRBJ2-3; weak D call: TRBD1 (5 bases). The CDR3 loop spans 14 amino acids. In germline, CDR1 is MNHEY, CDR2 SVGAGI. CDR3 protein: CVSSYKGRTDTQYF. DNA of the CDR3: TGTGTCAGCAGTTACAAGGGGCGCACAGATACGCAGTATTTT.

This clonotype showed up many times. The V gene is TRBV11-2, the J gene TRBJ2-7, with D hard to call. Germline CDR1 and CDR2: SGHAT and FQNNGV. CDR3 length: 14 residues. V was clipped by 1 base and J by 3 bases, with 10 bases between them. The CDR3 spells CASSLGGSGYEQYF. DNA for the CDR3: TGTGCCAGCAGCTTAGGTGGATCCGGCTACGAGCAGTACTTC.

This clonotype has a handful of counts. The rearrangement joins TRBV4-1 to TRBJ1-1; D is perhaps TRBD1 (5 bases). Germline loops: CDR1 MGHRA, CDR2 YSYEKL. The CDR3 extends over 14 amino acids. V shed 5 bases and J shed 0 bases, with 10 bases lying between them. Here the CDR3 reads CASSATGLNTEAFF. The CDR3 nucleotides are TGCGCCAGCAGCGCCACAGGCTTGAACACTGAAGCTTTCTTT.

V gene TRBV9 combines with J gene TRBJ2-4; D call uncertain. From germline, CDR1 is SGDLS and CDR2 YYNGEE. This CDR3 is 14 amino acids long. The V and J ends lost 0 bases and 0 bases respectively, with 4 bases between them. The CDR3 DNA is TGTGCCAGCAGCGTAGGGATAGCCAAAAACATTCAGTACTTC. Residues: CASSVGIAKNIQYF.

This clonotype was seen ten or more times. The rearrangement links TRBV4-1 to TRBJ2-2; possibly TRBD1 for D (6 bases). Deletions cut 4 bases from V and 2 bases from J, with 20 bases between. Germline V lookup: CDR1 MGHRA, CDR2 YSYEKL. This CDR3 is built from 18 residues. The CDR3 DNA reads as TGCGCCAGCAGCCTATGGCTAGTGGGGGCGTCCAACACCGGGGAGCTGTTTTTT. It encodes CASSLWLVGASNTGELFF.